The 12 T cell receptor beta chains listed next were all sequenced from one sample in a study of control samples from healthy donors and cancer patients. Measured with immunoSEQ multiplex PCR; TCRdb has only the in-frame clones, and not every one. The repertoire includes about 110,000 clones, approximately 93% of them detected once, and approximately 8% sits in the top ten. The sample taken for sequencing was blood. Receptors were obtained from a young woman in good health.

The V and J genes are TRBV30 and TRBJ1-4, with unresolved D. CDR1 is GTSNPN and CDR2 is SVGIG in the germline V gene (reference sequence). The CDR3 length is 11 residues. V shed 3 bases and J shed 4 bases, with 3 bases lying between them. CDR3 loop: CAWRGNEKLFF. In DNA, the CDR3 is TGTGCCTGGAGGGGTAATGAAAAACTGTTTTTT.

The chain employs TRBV5-4 and TRBJ2-3; D perhaps matches TRBD2 (7 bases). V lost 3 bases and J 5 bases, leaving 16 bases between the germline ends. The CDR3 totals 15 residues. Germline CDR1 reads SGHNT; CDR2 reads YYREEE (reference sequence). In nucleotides, the CDR3 is TGTGCCAGCAGCTCCGCGGCGGGGGCGGGAGATACGCAGTATTTT. Translating it yields CASSSAAGAGDTQYF.

This CDR3 reads CASRTGVRAFF. Written as DNA, the CDR3 is TGTGCCAGCAGGACGGGGGTCCGAGCTTTCTTT. The chain uses TRBV25-1 and TRBJ1-1; TRBD1 might be the D (5 bases). Looked up from germline, CDR1 is MGHDK and CDR2 is SYGVNS. The CDR3 length is 11 residues. The ends were cut back, 6 bases at V and 10 bases at J, with 12 bases in the middle.

This rearrangement joins TRBV19 to TRBJ2-4, with 7 bases identical to TRBD2. Germline-derived CDR1 and CDR2 are LNHDA and SQIVND (reference sequence). The CDR3 contains 16 residues. Losses at the gene ends were 0 bases for V and 5 bases for J; bases not matched to a gene: 7. The CDR3 DNA reads TGTGCCAGTAGTATAGATCTATGGGGGGGTCAAAACATTCAGTACTTC. Amino acids: CASSIDLWGGQNIQYF.

The chain recombines TRBV7-2 with TRBJ1-1; 9 bases line up with TRBD1. Germline-derived CDR1 and CDR2 are SGHTA and FQGNSA. The CDR3 spans 18 residues. The trim removed 5 bases at V and 0 bases at J, leaving 13 bases unmatched. CDR3 nucleotides: TGTGCCAGCAGCCCTTCACCGGGACAGGGATCTGTGAACACTGAAGCTTTCTTT. This encodes CASSPSPGQGSVNTEAFF.

This sequence joins TRBV24-1 and TRBJ2-3, with D perhaps assigned TRBD1 or TRBD2 (5 bases each). This CDR3 contains 16 residues. Germline lookup yields CDR1 KGHDR and CDR2 SFDVKD. Trimming removed 3 bases at V and 2 bases at J, with 14 bases between. The CDR3 region is CATSDSPGTFTDTQYF. CDR3 DNA sequence: TGTGCCACCAGTGATAGCCCCGGGACGTTCACAGATACGCAGTATTTT.

The chain has TRBV19 and TRBJ2-2; TRBD2 aligns across 8 bases. The CDR3 loop spans 16 amino acids. Per the germline V gene, CDR1 is LNHDA and CDR2 is SQIVND (reference sequence). With 7 bases clipped from V and 0 bases from J, the junction kept 7 bases outside the gene matches. CDR3 DNA: TGTGCCAGTACCCTGTACGGGGGGGCGAACACCGGGGAGCTGTTTTTT. Protein product: CASTLYGGANTGELFF.

This clone was counted once. This chain uses TRBV7-9 with TRBJ2-5; 7 bases line up with TRBD2. Germline V lookup: CDR1 SEHNR, CDR2 FQNEAQ (reference sequence). The CDR3 totals 16 residues. J lost 5 bases, V lost 3 bases, and 12 bases had no gene match. The CDR3 sequence: CASSFEAAGASETQYF. In DNA form, the CDR3 reads TGTGCCAGCAGCTTTGAGGCGGCGGGAGCGTCGGAGACCCAGTACTTC.

This chain uses TRBV29-1 with TRBJ2-5; D is uncertain. The germline V gene has CDR1 SQVTM and CDR2 ANQGSEA. This CDR3 contains 10 residues. Between the trimmed V and J ends, which lost 6 bases and 5 bases, there was a span of 7 bases. CDR3 region: CSVLRETQYF. DNA of the CDR3: TGCAGCGTACTACGGGAGACCCAGTACTTC.

The table lists this clone with a few counts. The chain recombines TRBV29-1 with TRBJ1-1; 7 bases align to TRBD1. Germline loops: CDR1 SQVTM, CDR2 ANQGSEA. There are 11 residues in the CDR3. The CDR3 here is CRKTGSNEAFF. The CDR3 DNA is TGCAGAAAGACAGGGAGTAATGAAGCTTTCTTT.

The CDR3 loop reads CASQRGGNIAKNIQYF. CDR3 DNA: TGTGCCTCCCAAAGGGGGGGGAACATAGCCAAAAACATTCAGTACTTC. The chain links TRBV19 to TRBJ2-4; D perhaps matches TRBD2 (7 bases). The CDR3 has 16 amino acids. V was pared by 11 bases and J by 0 bases, with 20 bases between. The V gene's germline CDR1 is LNHDA and CDR2 SQIVND (reference sequence).

The chain joins TRBV28 to TRBJ1-5; 8 bases agree with TRBD1. CDR3 length equals 18 residues. Unmatched junction bases numbered 18, after V lost 7 bases and J lost 4 bases. The germline V gene has CDR1 MDHEN and CDR2 SYDVKM. CDR3 DNA sequence: TGTGCCAGCACCCCACAGGGGGTAGGGGGCTGGGGAAATCAGCCCCAGCATTTT. It translates to CASTPQGVGGWGNQPQHF.